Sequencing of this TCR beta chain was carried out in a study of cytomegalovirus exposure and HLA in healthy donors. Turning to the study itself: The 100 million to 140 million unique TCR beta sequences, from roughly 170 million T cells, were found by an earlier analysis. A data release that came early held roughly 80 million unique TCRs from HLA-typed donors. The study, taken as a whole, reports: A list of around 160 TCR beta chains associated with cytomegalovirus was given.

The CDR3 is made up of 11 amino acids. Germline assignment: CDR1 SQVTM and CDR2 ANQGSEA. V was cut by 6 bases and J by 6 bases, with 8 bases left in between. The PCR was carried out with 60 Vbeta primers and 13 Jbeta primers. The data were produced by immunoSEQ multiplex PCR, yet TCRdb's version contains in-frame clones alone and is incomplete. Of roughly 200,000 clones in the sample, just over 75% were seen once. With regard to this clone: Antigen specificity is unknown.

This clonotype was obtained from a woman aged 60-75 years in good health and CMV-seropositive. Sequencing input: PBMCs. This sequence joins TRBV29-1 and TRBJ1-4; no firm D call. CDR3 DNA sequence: TGCAGCGTGGCTTCCTATGAAAAACTGTTTTTT. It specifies CSVASYEKLFF. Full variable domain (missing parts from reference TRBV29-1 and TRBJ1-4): SAVISQKPSRDICQRGTSLTIQCQVDSQVTMMFWYRQQPGQSLTLIATANQGSEATYESGFVIDKFPISRPNLTFSTLTVSNMSPEDSSIYLCSVASYEKLFFGSGTQLSVL.